This passage covers 18 T cell receptor beta chains from one sample sequenced in a study of identical twins. TCRdb reprocessed the 5' RACE reads with MiXCR, giving one entry per CDR3 protein. This sample carries under 900,000 distinct CDR3 sequences, 18% of them seen once, and the ten largest clones take under 15%. The sample also formed part of further work on T cells expressing NK-cell markers.

The sample comprised PBMCs. The receptors stem from a woman between 18 and 29 years old in good health.

This clonotype was seen more than once but under ten times. V and J are TRBV7-2 and TRBJ2-3; 8 bases align to TRBD2. Per the germline V gene, CDR1 is SGHTA and CDR2 is FQGNSA. The CDR3 extends over 14 amino acids. Trimming removed 4 bases from V and 9 bases from J; junction bases left unmatched: 9. The CDR3 sequence: CASSSTSAAGTQYF. For the CDR3, the DNA is TGTGCCAGCAGCTCGACTAGCGCCGCGGGAACGCAGTATTTT.

There are a few counts of this clonotype. The V gene is TRBV27, the J gene TRBJ1-4; no clear D gene. The CDR3 length is 15 residues. The ends were cut back, 4 bases at V and 6 bases at J, with 15 bases in the middle. The germline CDR1 and CDR2 sequences are MNHEY and SMNVEV (reference sequence). The CDR3 coding sequence is TGTGCCAGCAGTTCCCCTGCAGCGGGTCATGAAAAACTGTTTTTT. Encoded protein: CASSSPAAGHEKLFF.

This clonotype was picked up one time. The rearrangement joins TRBV7-9 to TRBJ2-2, with unresolved D. There are 15 residues in the CDR3. V dropped 2 bases and J dropped 3 bases, with 10 bases sitting between them. In germline, CDR1 is SEHNR, CDR2 FQNEAQ (reference sequence). The CDR3 is CASSLSSRHTGELFF. The CDR3 DNA is TGTGCCAGCAGCTTAAGTTCTCGGCACACCGGGGAGCTGTTTTTT. The full variable domain, rest sourced from reference TRBV7-9 and TRBJ2-2, is DTGVSQNPRHKITKRGQNVTFRCDPISEHNRLYWYRQTLGQGPEFLTYFQNEAQLEKSRLLSDRFSAERPKGSFSTLEIQRTEQGDSAMYLCASSLSSRHTGELFFGEGSRLTVL.

This clonotype has a handful of counts. The chain carries TRBV12-3 or TRBV12-4 and TRBJ1-2; D is ambiguous. CDR3 length: 15 residues. The germline V and J ends were trimmed by 3 bases and 4 bases, with 15 bases remaining between them. Written as DNA, the CDR3 is TGTGCCAGCAGTTTTGGAGACCGGGTCCTCTATGGCTACACCTTC. Residues: CASSFGDRVLYGYTF.

This sequence joins TRBV11-2 and TRBJ2-3; D tentatively fits TRBD1 or TRBD2 (6 bases each). The CDR3 has 15 amino acids. CDR1 and CDR2 from the germline V gene are SGHAT and FQNNGV. V lost 1 base and J 4 bases, leaving 12 bases between the germline ends. CDR3 DNA sequence: TGTGCCAGCAGCTTAGGCGGGACAACCCCAGATACGCAGTATTTT. Protein: CASSLGGTTPDTQYF.

As DNA, the CDR3 is TGCGGAGTTTTTAGCGGGAGAAGGTCCAATGAGCAGTTCTTC. This gives the protein CGVFSGRRSNEQFF. This chain uses TRBV20-1 with TRBJ2-1, with 9 bases identical to TRBD2. Germline CDR1 is DFQATT and CDR2 is SNEGSKA (reference sequence). There are 14 residues in the CDR3.

This clonotype was seen a few times. The genes are TRBV24-1 and TRBJ2-5, with D tentatively TRBD2 (6 bases). Per the germline V gene, CDR1 is KGHDR and CDR2 is SFDVKD. The CDR3 length is 15 residues. V lost 4 bases, J lost 1 base, and 12 bases lay in between. CDR3 in amino acids: CATSDGGVPQETQYF. For the CDR3, the DNA is TGTGCCACCAGTGACGGGGGTGTCCCCCAAGAGACCCAGTACTTC.

The chain joins TRBV7-2 to TRBJ2-5; D may be TRBD1 (6 bases). Germline CDR1 and CDR2: SGHTA and FQGNSA. There are 15 residues in the CDR3. Trimming removed 2 bases from V and 4 bases from J, with 14 bases in between. CDR3 DNA: TGTGCCAGCAGCTTACAACAGGGAAGGGGAGAGACCCAGTACTTC. It translates to CASSLQQGRGETQYF.

This clonotype was seen only a few times. The V and J genes are TRBV20-1 and TRBJ1-1; 9 nucleotides align to TRBD1. Germline V CDR1 and CDR2: DFQATT, SNEGSKA (reference sequence). CDR3 length: 11 amino acids. Trimming removed 7 bases from V and 11 bases from J; junction bases left unmatched: 8. CDR3 region: CSVRGQGWAFF. DNA of the CDR3: TGCAGTGTACGCGGACAGGGGTGGGCTTTCTTT.

This rearrangement joins TRBV24-1 to TRBJ2-3, with D unresolved. The CDR3 is 14 residues long. Germline assignment: CDR1 KGHDR and CDR2 SFDVKD. Trimming shortened V by 4 bases and J by 5 bases, and 12 bases separated the two germline ends. This chain's CDR3 is CATSESDGKDTQYF. CDR3 sequence (DNA): TGTGCCACCAGTGAATCCGACGGTAAAGATACGCAGTATTTT.

This clonotype was counted only a few times. V usage is TRBV4-1 and J usage is TRBJ2-1, with 11 bases lining up with TRBD1. From germline, CDR1 is MGHRA and CDR2 YSYEKL. The V segment lost 4 bases and the J segment 6 bases; nucleotides outside the gene matches: 8. This CDR3 contains 16 residues. CDR3 coding DNA: TGCGCCAGCAGCCTCTTGGGGACAGGGGGTCTCAATGAGCAGTTCTTC. This encodes CASSLLGTGGLNEQFF.

V and J are TRBV25-1 and TRBJ2-1, with TRBD1 matching 10 bases. The CDR3 runs to 16 residues. Trimming took 7 bases from V and 8 from J; bases not matched to a gene: 14. CDR1 and CDR2 from the germline V gene are MGHDK and SYGVNS. CDR3 sequence (DNA): TGTGCCAGCAAAGAAGAGGCCGGGACAGGGGCGGATGAGCAGTTCTTC. It translates to CASKEEAGTGADEQFF.

Ten or more counts support this clonotype. The gene calls are TRBV12-3 or TRBV12-4 and TRBJ2-7; either TRBD1 or TRBD2 may fit D (6 bases each). This CDR3 contains 12 residues. The V gene lost 5 bases and the J gene lost 6 bases, with 11 bases spanning the gap. For the CDR3, the DNA is TGTGCCAGCAGTCCCGGAGGGGGCGAGCAGTACTTC. Its protein is CASSPGGGEQYF.

On this clonotype: The junction does not match germline at one end; this may be a read error. The chain is built from TRBV12-3 or TRBV12-4 and TRBJ1-1; D gene unclear. CDR3 size: 13 residues. The CDR3, as DNA: TGTGCCAGCAGCTTAGCCGAGGCCACTGAAGCTTTCTTT. Protein: CASSLAEATEAFF.

The CDR3 reads CASSVAVGNEQFF. The CDR3 DNA reads TGTGCCAGCAGCGTAGCTGTGGGAAATGAGCAGTTCTTC. The rearrangement joins TRBV9 to TRBJ2-1; D is ambiguous. The CDR3 has 13 amino acids. Per the germline V gene, CDR1 is SGDLS and CDR2 is YYNGEE. V was pared by 0 bases and J by 7 bases, with 8 bases between.

Only a few counts were recorded for this clonotype. The chain joins TRBV7-2 to TRBJ1-5, with 9 bases fitting TRBD1. V gave up 0 bases and J gave up 5 bases; unmatched junction bases: 2. CDR1 is SGHTA, CDR2 FQGNSA, per germline. This CDR3 has 15 amino acids. The CDR3 nucleotides are TGTGCCAGCAGCTTAGCGGGGACAGGGCATCAGCCCCAGCATTTT. Translating it yields CASSLAGTGHQPQHF.

The chain is built from TRBV20-1 and TRBJ2-7, with D possibly matching TRBD1 (6 bases). Trimming removed 5 bases at V and 5 bases at J, with 16 bases between. CDR1 DFQATT and CDR2 SNEGSKA come from the germline V gene (reference sequence). The CDR3 is 13 residues long. In DNA form, the CDR3 reads TGCAGTGCTGAGCTACAGGGTACGGACGAGCAGTACTTC. The encoded protein is CSAELQGTDEQYF.

This clonotype was detected only once. The gene calls are TRBV11-3 and TRBJ2-5; D possibly corresponds to TRBD2 (6 bases). Germline-derived CDR1 and CDR2 are SGHNT and YENEEA. This CDR3 has 15 residues. V lost 5 bases and J lost 5, with 18 bases in between. In DNA, the CDR3 is TGTGCCAGCAGCCCCCCACTTAGTGGGAGGGAGACCCAGTACTTC. As protein: CASSPPLSGRETQYF.